This T cell receptor beta chain came from a study of shared clonotypes between healthy human individuals. Turning to the study itself: The plates for each donor numbered three CD4 naive, three CD4 memory, two CD8 naive and one CD8 memory. Study-wide results and limits: Limited genetic and exposure-history diversity came from having few donors.

In the authors' methods: Because ImmunoSEQ provided only junction sequences with no quality scores, the filtering differed. Some clones are missing from TCRdb's copy, which holds only in-frame ones; the method was immunoSEQ multiplex PCR. The D gene and trimming were derived from the DNA, and the V and J assignments and clone size from that table. The table includes around 560,000 clones, about 95% detected once. Turning to this clone: Its specificity is not known.

V was clipped by 1 base and J by 3 bases; unmatched bases: 5. This CDR3 has 16 residues. The germline CDR1 and CDR2 sequences are MDHEN and SYDVKM. Only CD45RO-negative cells positively selected for CCR7 counted as naive CD8 cells, so terminally differentiated effector memory CD45RA+ cells were excluded. Study donors comprised healthy, HIV-negative adults devoid of recent acute infection or vaccination. The receptor comes from a woman aged 25 to 39 in good health. The J gene is TRBJ2-2, the V gene TRBV28, with 7 bases fitting TRBD2. Sample: naive CD8+ T cells sorted from blood. The CDR3 DNA is TGTGCCAGCAGTTTATCTTCTAGCGGAGACACCGGGGAGCTGTTTTTT. It codes for CASSLSSSGDTGELFF. The variable domain in full, with the rest retrieved from reference TRBV28 and TRBJ2-2, is DVKVTQSSRYLVKRTGEKVFLECVQDMDHENMFWYRQDPGLGLRLIYFSYDVKMKEKGDIPEGYSVSREKKERFSLILESASTNQTSMYLCASSLSSSGDTGELFFGEGSRLTVL.